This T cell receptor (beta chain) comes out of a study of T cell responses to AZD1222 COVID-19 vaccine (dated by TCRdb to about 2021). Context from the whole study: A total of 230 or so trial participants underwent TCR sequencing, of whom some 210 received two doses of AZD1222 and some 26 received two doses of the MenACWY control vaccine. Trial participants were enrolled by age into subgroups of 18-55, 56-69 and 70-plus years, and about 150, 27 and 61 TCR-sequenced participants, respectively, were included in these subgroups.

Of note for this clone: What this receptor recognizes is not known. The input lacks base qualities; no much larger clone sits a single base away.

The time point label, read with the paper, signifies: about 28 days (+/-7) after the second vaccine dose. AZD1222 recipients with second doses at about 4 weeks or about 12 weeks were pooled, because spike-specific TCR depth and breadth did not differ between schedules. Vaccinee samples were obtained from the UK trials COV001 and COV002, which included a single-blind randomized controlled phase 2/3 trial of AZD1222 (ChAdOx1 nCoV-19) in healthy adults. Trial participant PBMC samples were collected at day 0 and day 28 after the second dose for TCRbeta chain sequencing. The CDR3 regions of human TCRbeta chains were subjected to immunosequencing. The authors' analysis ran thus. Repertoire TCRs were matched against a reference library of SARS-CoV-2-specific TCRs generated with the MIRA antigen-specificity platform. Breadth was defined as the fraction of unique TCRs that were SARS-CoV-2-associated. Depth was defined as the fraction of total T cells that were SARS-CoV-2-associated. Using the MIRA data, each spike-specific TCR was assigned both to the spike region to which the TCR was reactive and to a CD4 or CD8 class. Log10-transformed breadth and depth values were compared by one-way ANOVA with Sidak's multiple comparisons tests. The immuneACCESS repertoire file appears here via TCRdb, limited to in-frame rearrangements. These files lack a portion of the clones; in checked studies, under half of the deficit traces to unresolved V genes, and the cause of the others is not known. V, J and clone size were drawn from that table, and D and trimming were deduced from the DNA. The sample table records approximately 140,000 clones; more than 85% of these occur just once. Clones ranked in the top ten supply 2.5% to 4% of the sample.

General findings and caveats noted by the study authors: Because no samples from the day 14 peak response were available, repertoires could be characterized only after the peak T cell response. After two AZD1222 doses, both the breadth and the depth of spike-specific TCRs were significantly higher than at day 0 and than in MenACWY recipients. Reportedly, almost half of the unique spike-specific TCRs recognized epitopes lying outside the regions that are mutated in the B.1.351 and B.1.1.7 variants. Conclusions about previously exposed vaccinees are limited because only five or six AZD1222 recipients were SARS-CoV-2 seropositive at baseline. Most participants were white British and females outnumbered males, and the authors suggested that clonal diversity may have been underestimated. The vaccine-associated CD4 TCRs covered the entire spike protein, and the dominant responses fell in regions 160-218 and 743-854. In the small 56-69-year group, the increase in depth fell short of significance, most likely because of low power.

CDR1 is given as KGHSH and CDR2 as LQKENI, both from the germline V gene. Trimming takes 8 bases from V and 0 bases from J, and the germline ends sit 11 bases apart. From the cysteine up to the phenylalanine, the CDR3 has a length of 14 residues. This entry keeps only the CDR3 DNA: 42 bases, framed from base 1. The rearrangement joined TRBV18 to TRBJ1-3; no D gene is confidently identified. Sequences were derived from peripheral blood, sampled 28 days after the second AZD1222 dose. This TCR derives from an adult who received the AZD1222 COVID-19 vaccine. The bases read TGTGCCAGCCGAGACGGGAGCTCTGGAAACACCATATATTTT. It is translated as CASRDGSSGNTIYF.